Listed below are T cell receptor beta chains from one sample, sequenced in a study of blood T cells in healthy people across ages. TCRdb processed the 5' RACE reads anew with MiXCR; each CDR3 protein has one entry. This sample has over a million distinct CDR3 sequences, with approximately 40% found just once. Sequencing input: blood. The receptors were gathered from a woman aged 18 to 35 in good health. Each CDR3 is given with its conserved first and last residue. D genes are given only for firm matches. Clone size is shown for a subset of rows, as once, few, many or a class of expanded clone.

j_gene: TRBJ1-2
d_gene: TRBD1
v_gene: TRBV5-1
abundance: few
len: 17
CDR3nt: TGCGCCAGCAGCTTCTCCGGGACAGGGCCTTCTTTAGATGGCTACACCTTC
CDR3aa: CASSFSGTGPSLDGYTF

j_gene: TRBJ2-1
d_gene: TRBD2
v_gene: TRBV4-1
abundance: -
len: 17
CDR3nt: TGCGCCAGCAGCCCCAACCTAGCGGGACTCTCCTACAATGAGCAGTTCTTC
CDR3aa: CASSPNLAGLSYNEQFF

j_gene: TRBJ1-2
d_gene: -
v_gene: TRBV20-1
abundance: -
len: 15
CDR3nt: TGCAGTGCAGCGATTGCTACGGGACCTTATCCGGGCTACACCTTC
CDR3aa: CSAAIATGPYPGYTF

j_gene: TRBJ2-7
d_gene: TRBD2
v_gene: TRBV5-1
abundance: few
len: 15
CDR3nt: TGCGCCAGCAGGGTAGCGGGGGGCATGTCCTACGAGCAGTACTTC
CDR3aa: CASRVAGGMSYEQYF

j_gene: TRBJ2-1
d_gene: TRBD2
v_gene: TRBV5-1
abundance: few
len: 14
CDR3nt: TGCGCCAGCGGAACGACTAGCGGATACAATGAGCAGTTCTTC
CDR3aa: CASGTTSGYNEQFF

j_gene: TRBJ2-5
d_gene: TRBD2
v_gene: TRBV2
abundance: -
len: 16
CDR3nt: TGTGCCAGCAGTGAACGACTAGCGGGGGACCAAGAGACCCAGTACTTC
CDR3aa: CASSERLAGDQETQYF

j_gene: TRBJ2-5
d_gene: TRBD1
v_gene: TRBV12-3/TRBV12-4
abundance: -
len: 15
CDR3nt: TGTGCCAGCAGCTTAACTGCACAGGGGCAAGAGACCCAGTACTTC
CDR3aa: CASSLTAQGQETQYF

j_gene: TRBJ2-3
d_gene: -
v_gene: TRBV2
abundance: -
len: 13
CDR3nt: TGTGCCAGCACCCCACGGGCGACAGATACGCAGTATTTT
CDR3aa: CASTPRATDTQYF

j_gene: TRBJ2-7
d_gene: TRBD1
v_gene: TRBV28
abundance: -
len: 15
CDR3nt: TGTGCCAGCAGCCCGACAGGGGGCCTTAACAATGAGCAGTACTTC
CDR3aa: CASSPTGGLNNEQYF

j_gene: TRBJ2-6
d_gene: -
v_gene: TRBV2
abundance: few
len: 15
CDR3nt: TGTGCCAGCAGTGAGGGGCCCGGCGGGGCCAACGTCCTGACTTTC
CDR3aa: CASSEGPGGANVLTF

j_gene: TRBJ1-5
d_gene: -
v_gene: TRBV10-3
abundance: -
len: 14
CDR3nt: TGTGCCATCAGTGAGTTTGCAGGGGATCAGCCCCAGCATTTT
CDR3aa: CAISEFAGDQPQHF

j_gene: TRBJ2-3
d_gene: -
v_gene: TRBV5-1
abundance: -
len: 13
CDR3nt: TGCGCCAGCAGCGAAGCTGAGCCAGATACGCAGTATTTT
CDR3aa: CASSEAEPDTQYF

j_gene: TRBJ1-6
d_gene: -
v_gene: TRBV27
abundance: -
len: 16
CDR3nt: TGTGCCAGCAGGGTCAGTAGTGGATCCTATAATTCACCCCTCCACTTT
CDR3aa: CASRVSSGSYNSPLHF

j_gene: TRBJ2-2
d_gene: TRBD1
v_gene: TRBV7-7
abundance: -
len: 15
CDR3nt: TGTGCTAGCAGCCGACAGGGGTTGGGCACCGGGGAGCTGTTTTTT
CDR3aa: CASSRQGLGTGELFF

j_gene: TRBJ2-1
d_gene: TRBD2
v_gene: TRBV6-5
abundance: -
len: 16
CDR3nt: TGTGCCAGCAGTTACGTGCTAGCGGGAGTCCTGAATGAGCAGTTCTTC
CDR3aa: CASSYVLAGVLNEQFF

j_gene: TRBJ2-4
d_gene: TRBD1
v_gene: TRBV15
abundance: few
len: 16
CDR3nt: TGTGCCACCAGCAACCCCCTAAGGGACAGCAAAAACATTCAGTACTTC
CDR3aa: CATSNPLRDSKNIQYF

j_gene: TRBJ2-4
d_gene: -
v_gene: TRBV5-1
abundance: -
len: 17
CDR3nt: TGCGCCAGCAGCTTGTACACAGGGACGATCGCCAAAAACATTCAGTACTTC
CDR3aa: CASSLYTGTIAKNIQYF

j_gene: TRBJ1-5
d_gene: TRBD1
v_gene: TRBV27
abundance: -
len: 14
CDR3nt: TGTGCCAGCAGCCGGGACAGTCTTAATCAGCCCCAGCATTTT
CDR3aa: CASSRDSLNQPQHF

j_gene: TRBJ2-1
d_gene: -
v_gene: TRBV3-1
abundance: once
len: 16
CDR3nt: TGTGCCAGCAGGCAAGACCCGGGACGAGCGTACAATGAGCAGTTCTTC
CDR3aa: CASRQDPGRAYNEQFF

j_gene: TRBJ2-4
d_gene: TRBD1
v_gene: TRBV6-5
abundance: -
len: 13
CDR3nt: TGTGCCAGCAGTCCCGGCAGGGGGTATTTTCAGTACTTC
CDR3aa: CASSPGRGYFQYF

j_gene: TRBJ2-5
d_gene: TRBD2
v_gene: TRBV24-1
abundance: few
len: 16
CDR3nt: TGTGCCACCAGTGCCTTGACTAGCGGTTACCAAGAGACCCAGTACTTC
CDR3aa: CATSALTSGYQETQYF

j_gene: TRBJ2-7
d_gene: -
v_gene: TRBV7-9
abundance: -
len: 12
CDR3nt: TGTGCCAGCAGCTTAGAAACTGACGAGCAGTACTTC
CDR3aa: CASSLETDEQYF

j_gene: TRBJ1-2
d_gene: -
v_gene: TRBV10-3
abundance: -
len: 15
CDR3nt: TGTGCCATCAGTGGTAGTGCAAACAGGGACTATGGCTACACCTTC
CDR3aa: CAISGSANRDYGYTF

j_gene: TRBJ1-1
d_gene: -
v_gene: TRBV6-1
abundance: once
len: 14
CDR3nt: TGTGCCAGCAGTGAACTGGACAGTAACACTGAAGCTTTCTTT
CDR3aa: CASSELDSNTEAFF

j_gene: TRBJ2-3
d_gene: TRBD1
v_gene: TRBV12-3/TRBV12-4
abundance: -
len: 13
CDR3nt: TGTGCCAGCAGCGGGACAGGGGTAGATACGCAGTATTTT
CDR3aa: CASSGTGVDTQYF

j_gene: TRBJ2-5
d_gene: -
v_gene: TRBV4-2
abundance: -
len: 16
CDR3nt: TGTGCCAGCAGCCAAGAACCGGGACTCCTTCTGGAGACCCAGTACTTC
CDR3aa: CASSQEPGLLLETQYF

j_gene: TRBJ1-1
d_gene: -
v_gene: TRBV20-1
abundance: -
len: 14
CDR3nt: TGCAGTGCCACCTTGGGAGCGATGAACACTGAAGCTTTCTTT
CDR3aa: CSATLGAMNTEAFF

j_gene: TRBJ2-3
d_gene: -
v_gene: TRBV29-1
abundance: -
len: 13
CDR3nt: TGCAGCGTTCTGACAGGCCGACAAGATACGCAGTATTTT
CDR3aa: CSVLTGRQDTQYF

j_gene: TRBJ2-3
d_gene: TRBD2
v_gene: TRBV20-1
abundance: -
len: 14
CDR3nt: TGCAGTGCTAGGACTAGCGGGGACACAGATACGCAGTATTTT
CDR3aa: CSARTSGDTDTQYF

j_gene: TRBJ2-1
d_gene: TRBD2
v_gene: TRBV10-3
abundance: -
len: 17
CDR3nt: TGTGCCATCAGGGGGGGACTAGCGGGATCGCCCTACAATGAGCAGTTCTTC
CDR3aa: CAIRGGLAGSPYNEQFF

j_gene: TRBJ1-4
d_gene: -
v_gene: TRBV27
abundance: -
len: 14
CDR3nt: TGTGCCAGCAGCTTCCACTGGGGGGATGAAAAACTGTTTTTT
CDR3aa: CASSFHWGDEKLFF

j_gene: TRBJ2-3
d_gene: TRBD2
v_gene: TRBV24-1
abundance: -
len: 15
CDR3nt: TGTGCCACCGCCACCGGGACTAGCGGGTCAGATACGCAGTATTTT
CDR3aa: CATATGTSGSDTQYF

j_gene: TRBJ2-2
d_gene: TRBD2
v_gene: TRBV5-1
abundance: few
len: 16
CDR3nt: TGCGCCAGCAGCTCATCTAGCGGGGGGCTCACCGGGGAGCTGTTTTTT
CDR3aa: CASSSSSGGLTGELFF

j_gene: TRBJ2-3
d_gene: -
v_gene: TRBV27
abundance: many
len: 14
CDR3nt: TGTGCCAGCAGCGTGGGGGCTAGCACAGATACGCAGTATTTT
CDR3aa: CASSVGASTDTQYF

j_gene: TRBJ2-1
d_gene: TRBD2
v_gene: TRBV15
abundance: -
len: 15
CDR3nt: TGTGCCACCAGGACAGGCGGGGGGACCCACAATGAGCAGTTCTTC
CDR3aa: CATRTGGGTHNEQFF

j_gene: TRBJ1-1
d_gene: -
v_gene: TRBV5-1
abundance: -
len: 16
CDR3nt: TGCGCCAGCAGCTTGTGGGGGGCGGGGGTCGGCACTGAAGCTTTCTTT
CDR3aa: CASSLWGAGVGTEAFF

j_gene: TRBJ2-5
d_gene: -
v_gene: TRBV10-3
abundance: -
len: 11
CDR3nt: TGTGCCATCAGTCAGGACGAGACCCAGTACTTC
CDR3aa: CAISQDETQYF

j_gene: TRBJ2-4
d_gene: -
v_gene: TRBV12-3/TRBV12-4
abundance: few
len: 17
CDR3nt: TGTGCCAGCAGCCGCGAGGGCGCGGGCCTAGCCAAAAACATTCAGTACTTC
CDR3aa: CASSREGAGLAKNIQYF

j_gene: TRBJ2-5
d_gene: -
v_gene: TRBV10-3
abundance: few
len: 13
CDR3nt: TGTGCCATCAGTTCGGCTAGCGACGATGAGCAGTACTTC
CDR3aa: CAISSASDDEQYF

j_gene: TRBJ2-1
d_gene: -
v_gene: TRBV24-1
abundance: -
len: 15
CDR3nt: TGTGCCACCAGTGATTCGGCAGGAGACTACAATGAGCAGTTCTTC
CDR3aa: CATSDSAGDYNEQFF

j_gene: TRBJ2-5
d_gene: TRBD2
v_gene: TRBV9
abundance: few
len: 15
CDR3nt: TGTGCCAGCAGCTCTTCGGGGGGGGGCGAAGAGACCCAGTACTTC
CDR3aa: CASSSSGGGEETQYF

j_gene: TRBJ2-7
d_gene: TRBD2
v_gene: TRBV13
abundance: few
len: 16
CDR3nt: TGTGCCAGCAGCTGGGAGGGTGGGGCCTCCTACAATGAGCAGTACTTC
CDR3aa: CASSWEGGASYNEQYF

j_gene: TRBJ2-4
d_gene: TRBD1
v_gene: TRBV7-2
abundance: -
len: 15
CDR3nt: TGTGCCAGCAGAACGACAGGGTGGGCCAAAAACATTCAGTACTTC
CDR3aa: CASRTTGWAKNIQYF

j_gene: TRBJ1-4
d_gene: -
v_gene: TRBV28
abundance: few
len: 16
CDR3nt: TGTGCCAGCAGCGACTCGGTCGGAGCAACTAATGAAAAACTGTTTTTT
CDR3aa: CASSDSVGATNEKLFF

j_gene: TRBJ2-5
d_gene: -
v_gene: TRBV24-1
abundance: -
len: 14
CDR3nt: TGTGCCACCAGTGAACCACACCCCCGGGAGACCCAGTACTTC
CDR3aa: CATSEPHPRETQYF

j_gene: TRBJ2-1
d_gene: -
v_gene: TRBV7-9
abundance: -
len: 14
CDR3nt: TGTGCCAGCAGCCCACTCGAGGAACACAATGAGCAGTTCTTC
CDR3aa: CASSPLEEHNEQFF

j_gene: TRBJ2-3
d_gene: TRBD2
v_gene: TRBV2
abundance: few
len: 16
CDR3nt: TGTGCCAGCAGCCCCCTCGGACTAGCGATGCGAGATACGCAGTATTTT
CDR3aa: CASSPLGLAMRDTQYF

j_gene: TRBJ2-7
d_gene: TRBD2
v_gene: TRBV4-1
abundance: -
len: 15
CDR3nt: TGCGCCAGCAGCCAGGGGCAGGCGGGAGGAAACGAGCAGTACTTC
CDR3aa: CASSQGQAGGNEQYF

j_gene: TRBJ2-3
d_gene: TRBD2
v_gene: TRBV20-1
abundance: -
len: 16
CDR3nt: TGCAGTGCTAGAGGCCTCTTAGCGGGACTCAGTGATACGCAGTATTTT
CDR3aa: CSARGLLAGLSDTQYF

j_gene: TRBJ1-2
d_gene: TRBD1
v_gene: TRBV3-1
abundance: -
len: 18
CDR3nt: TGTGCCAGCAGCCAAGATATAAGGACAGGGATTTCCCAAGGTGGCTACACCTTC
CDR3aa: CASSQDIRTGISQGGYTF

j_gene: TRBJ2-7
d_gene: -
v_gene: TRBV7-2
abundance: -
len: 15
CDR3nt: TGTGCCAGCAGCTTAGGTGGGGGGAGTCAGTACGAGCAGTACTTC
CDR3aa: CASSLGGGSQYEQYF

j_gene: TRBJ1-5
d_gene: -
v_gene: TRBV7-2
abundance: -
len: 15
CDR3nt: TGTGCCAGCAGCTTACTTCGCCAGGACAATCAGCCCCAGCATTTT
CDR3aa: CASSLLRQDNQPQHF

j_gene: TRBJ2-2
d_gene: TRBD1
v_gene: TRBV12-3/TRBV12-4
abundance: once
len: 15
CDR3nt: TGTGCCAGCAGTTGGGTAACAGGGGGCTCCGGGGAGCTGTTTTTT
CDR3aa: CASSWVTGGSGELFF

j_gene: TRBJ2-5
d_gene: -
v_gene: TRBV10-3
abundance: -
len: 14
CDR3nt: TGTGCCATCAGTGAGTCGGGGGCAGAGCCGGAGCAGTACTTC
CDR3aa: CAISESGAEPEQYF

j_gene: TRBJ2-7
d_gene: -
v_gene: TRBV4-1
abundance: many
len: 14
CDR3nt: TGCGCCAGCAGCCATACGACGGATTCCTACGAGCAGTACTTC
CDR3aa: CASSHTTDSYEQYF